The 27 T cell receptor beta chains below were found in one sample sequenced in a study of CD8 T cells in ankylosing spondylitis. From the 5' RACE reads, TCRdb called clonotypes with MiXCR, one entry per CDR3 protein. The sample consists of around 230,000 distinct CDR3 sequences, under 8.5% of them appearing once. The sample taken for sequencing was blood, either unsorted or a sorted T cell fraction (not recorded which). The source of these receptors is a female donor with ankylosing spondylitis or in good health (not recorded which).

This clonotype was counted at least ten times. The CDR3 DNA reads TGTGCCAGCAGAGACCTGATAGCTTTCTTT. This translates into CASRDLIAFF. The genes are TRBV28 and TRBJ1-1; D remains ambiguous. The CDR3 has 10 residues. Trimming left V 6 bases short and J 10 bases short, with 9 bases between. Germline loops: CDR1 MDHEN, CDR2 SYDVKM.

This clonotype has at least ten counts. The chain has TRBV20-1 and TRBJ2-7; TRBD2 matches 10 bases. V was pared by 3 bases and J by 3 bases, with 11 bases of the junction left unmatched. The CDR3 has 16 residues. CDR1 is DFQATT and CDR2 is SNEGSKA in the germline V gene (reference sequence). The CDR3 DNA is TGCAGTGCTAGTCCCAGATGGCTAGCGGGAGTCTACGAGCAGTACTTC. It encodes CSASPRWLAGVYEQYF.

This clonotype came up many times. This chain uses TRBV6-6 with TRBJ1-2; D unresolved. CDR1 MNHNY and CDR2 SVGAGI come from the germline V gene (reference sequence). Trimming removed 2 bases at V and 8 bases at J, with 9 bases between. This CDR3 has 12 amino acids. DNA for the CDR3: TGTGCCAGCAGTTACGCTGCCGAGGGCTACACCTTC. This encodes CASSYAAEGYTF.

This clonotype occurred many times. The J gene is TRBJ2-7, the V gene TRBV7-3; a weak D match, TRBD2 (6 bases). V gave up 1 base and J gave up 5 bases, with 18 bases separating them. Per germline, CDR1 SGHTA and CDR2 FQGTGA. CDR3 size: 16 residues. The CDR3 DNA reads TGTGCCAGCAGCTTAAAGAGGGACTTCAGCAGGGACGAGCAGTACTTC. Translated: CASSLKRDFSRDEQYF.

This clonotype was seen repeatedly, ten times or more. This rearrangement joins TRBV27 to TRBJ2-2; perhaps TRBD2 as D (6 bases). This CDR3 contains 14 residues. Deletions cut 5 bases from V and 3 bases from J, with 10 bases between. Germline-derived CDR1 and CDR2 are MNHEY and SMNVEV (reference sequence). CDR3 in amino acids: CASSHRRDTGELFF. The CDR3 DNA follows: TGTGCCAGCAGTCATCGGAGGGACACCGGGGAGCTGTTTTTT.

This clonotype was seen at least ten times. The V and J genes are TRBV5-1 and TRBJ2-3, with 8 nucleotides matching TRBD2. Per germline, CDR1 SGHRS and CDR2 YFSETQ. Germline trimming cut 9 bases from V and 6 bases from J; bases unmatched to any gene: 12. The length of the CDR3 is 14 residues. The DNA for the CDR3 is TGCGCCACCTGTAGCGGGACCTGGGAGGATACGCAGTATTTT. This translates into CATCSGTWEDTQYF.

About this clonotype: This may stem from a read error, because a much larger clone lies one nucleotide away. V usage is TRBV5-1 and J usage is TRBJ2-1, with 7 positions matching TRBD2. CDR1 SGHRS and CDR2 YFSETQ come from the germline V gene. The CDR3 totals 13 residues. Here the CDR3 reads CTSSLAEGNEQFF. In nucleotides, the CDR3 is TGCACCAGCAGCCTAGCGGAGGGGAATGAGCAGTTCTTC.

This clonotype came up many times. The chain has TRBV2 and TRBJ2-7; 7 bases line up with TRBD2. V lost 7 bases to trimming and J lost 0 bases; unmatched junction nucleotides: 9. The CDR3 is 15 residues long. Germline loops: CDR1 SNHLY, CDR2 FYNNEI. For the CDR3, the DNA is TGTGCCAGCACCTTGTCGGCTAGCGGCTCCTACGAGCAGTACTTC. Translated, it gives CASTLSASGSYEQYF.

This clonotype was detected many times. This sequence joins TRBV28 and TRBJ2-1, with 9 bases that match TRBD1. This CDR3 has 15 amino acids. Looked up from germline, CDR1 is MDHEN and CDR2 is SYDVKM. The junction had 8 bases not matched to a gene; V was cut back by 8 bases and J by 3 bases. The CDR3 protein is CASSHGTGNYNEQFF. As DNA, the CDR3 is TGTGCCAGCTCACATGGGACAGGGAACTACAATGAGCAGTTCTTC.

This clonotype was detected ten times or more. V is TRBV30 and J is TRBJ2-5, with D uncertain. Germline V gene lookup returns CDR1 GTSNPN and CDR2 SVGIG (reference sequence). The CDR3 runs 11 residues. V lost 0 bases and J 11 bases, leaving 10 bases between the germline ends. Here the CDR3 DNA reads TGTGCCTGGAGTGTAGGTCACCATCAGTACTTC. It encodes CAWSVGHHQYF.

This clonotype was detected ten times or more. The chain has TRBV12-3 or TRBV12-4 and TRBJ1-5; 7 nucleotides agree with TRBD1. Trimming removed 5 bases from V and 2 bases from J; junction bases left unmatched: 6. This CDR3 has 15 amino acids. DNA for the CDR3: TGTGCCAGCAGTCCTTACAGGGGAGGCAATCAGCCCCAGCATTTT. Its translation is CASSPYRGGNQPQHF.

This clonotype showed up many times. The V and J genes are TRBV29-1 and TRBJ1-3; D remains unclear. The CDR3 loop spans 12 amino acids. The germline V gene has CDR1 SQVTM and CDR2 ANQGSEA. Trimming cost V 6 bases and J 0 bases, with 6 bases left between them. The CDR3 reads CSVWTSGNTIYF. In DNA form, the CDR3 reads TGCAGCGTCTGGACCTCTGGAAACACCATATATTTT.

The chain joins TRBV7-2 to TRBJ2-3; D uncertain. V lost 5 bases, J lost 6 bases, and 12 bases lay in between. This CDR3 is built from 13 residues. Germline CDR1 reads SGHTA; CDR2 reads FQGNSA. CDR3 DNA: TGTGCCAGCAGCAGAAACCCTGGGGATACGCAGTATTTT. Encoded protein: CASSRNPGDTQYF.

The table lists this clonotype with many counts. V is TRBV20-1 and J is TRBJ2-1; 8 bases align to TRBD2. This CDR3 comprises 14 residues. V lost 1 base and J lost 7; bases outside the gene matches: 6. Germline CDR1 and CDR2: DFQATT and SNEGSKA (reference sequence). The chain's CDR3 is CSARVTSGLNEQFF. Written as DNA, the CDR3 is TGCAGTGCTAGAGTAACTAGCGGTCTTAATGAGCAGTTCTTC.

Ten or more counts support this clonotype. The chain joins TRBV27 to TRBJ1-2; tentatively, D is TRBD1 (6 bases). Germline lookup yields CDR1 MNHEY and CDR2 SMNVEV (reference sequence). The V end lost 7 bases, the J end lost 6 bases, and 24 bases lay between the germline ends. The CDR3 loop spans 16 amino acids. CDR3 amino acids: CASTTSAGAYSDGYTF. CDR3 in DNA: TGTGCCAGCACTACCTCGGCAGGGGCCTATTCGGATGGCTACACCTTC.

In its sample, this clonotype was seen many times. The chain couples TRBV12-5 to TRBJ1-5; 8 bases fit TRBD1. Germline values: CDR1 LGHNT, CDR2 FRNRAP. Trimming removed 4 bases from V and 7 bases from J; junction bases left unmatched: 15. The CDR3 runs to 17 residues. CDR3: CASGSPTGEEAGQPQHF. The CDR3 bases are TGTGCTAGTGGTTCACCGACAGGGGAGGAAGCGGGCCAGCCCCAGCATTTT.

At least ten counts were recorded for this clonotype. The CDR3 region is CSVEWVAGYNEQFF. The CDR3, as DNA: TGCAGTGTAGAGTGGGTAGCGGGTTACAATGAGCAGTTCTTC. The rearrangement links TRBV20-1 to TRBJ2-1, with 7 positions matching TRBD2. Germline assignment: CDR1 DFQATT and CDR2 SNEGSKA (reference sequence). J gave up 4 bases and V 7 bases, and 10 bases lay outside the gene matches. This CDR3 comprises 14 residues.

This clonotype came up many times. The chain joins TRBV15 to TRBJ2-1; D gene uncertain. The CDR3 contains 14 residues. V was shortened by 1 base and J by 5 bases, with 9 bases between the two germline ends. Germline CDR1 and CDR2: LNHNV and YYDKDF (reference sequence). The CDR3 reads CATSRVARDNEQFF. DNA of the CDR3: TGTGCCACCAGCAGAGTGGCTAGGGACAATGAGCAGTTCTTC.

Ten or more counts support this clonotype. CDR3 sequence reads: CASSLVSGHSYEQYF. CDR3 sequence (DNA): TGTGCCAGCAGCTTGGTCTCCGGACATTCCTACGAGCAGTACTTC. This chain uses TRBV5-5 with TRBJ2-7, with D tentatively TRBD1 (5 bases). Trimming took off 0 bases at V and 1 base at J, with 11 bases between the two ends. The germline CDR1 and CDR2 sequences are SGHKS and YYEKEE (reference sequence). This CDR3 spans 15 amino acids.

This clonotype has at least ten counts. This chain links TRBV5-1 with TRBJ2-2; no firm D call. CDR1 SGHRS and CDR2 YFSETQ come from the germline V gene. V lost 2 bases and J lost 4, with 12 bases in between. The CDR3 loop spans 15 amino acids. The CDR3 DNA reads TGCGCCAGCAGCTTTACGGGCCCCAGCACCGGGGAGCTGTTTTTT. Encoded protein: CASSFTGPSTGELFF.

The rearrangement joins TRBV3-1 to TRBJ1-5; 8 bases are a match to TRBD1. J was trimmed by 10 bases and V by 3 bases; bases with no gene match: 11. The CDR3 runs to 15 residues. CDR1 and CDR2 (germline): LGHDT, YNNKEL (reference sequence). CDR3 sequence: CASSQDRVAPRPQHF. In DNA form, the CDR3 reads TGTGCCAGCAGCCAGGACAGGGTGGCCCCGAGACCCCAGCATTTT.

This clonotype was picked up many times. CDR3 protein: CASTPSGGRYEQYF. The CDR3 DNA follows: TGTGCCAGCACCCCCTCGGGAGGAAGATACGAGCAGTACTTC. V and J are TRBV28 and TRBJ2-7; TRBD2 matches 7 bases. The germline gives CDR1 MDHEN, CDR2 SYDVKM. The CDR3 runs 14 residues. The junction had 10 bases not matched to a gene; V was cut back by 7 bases and J by 4 bases.

This clonotype was seen ten or more times. The V gene is TRBV15, the J gene TRBJ1-1; TRBD1 matches at 8 bases. CDR1 is LNHNV, CDR2 YYDKDF, per germline (reference sequence). V lost 5 bases and J lost 1; bases outside the gene matches: 9. CDR3 length: 16 residues. The CDR3 is CATSSVLGTGNTEAFF. Here the CDR3 DNA reads TGTGCCACCAGCTCCGTATTAGGGACAGGGAACACTGAAGCTTTCTTT.

This clonotype was recorded many times. The chain combines TRBV12-3 or TRBV12-4 with TRBJ2-5, with a tentative D call TRBD2 (6 bases). V was shortened by 5 bases and J by 2 bases, with 12 bases between the two germline ends. The CDR3 spans 14 residues. CDR3 region: CASSTGSQQETQYF. The CDR3 region has the DNA TGTGCCAGCAGTACCGGGAGCCAACAAGAGACCCAGTACTTC.

This clonotype came up many times. The chain combines TRBV3-1 with TRBJ2-7, with D possibly being TRBD1 (5 bases). The CDR3 runs to 13 residues. Germline loops: CDR1 LGHDT, CDR2 YNNKEL (reference sequence). The V gene lost 4 bases and the J gene lost 5 bases, with 12 bases spanning the gap. For the CDR3, the DNA is TGTGCCAGCAGCCCCATAGGGGTGGACGAGCAGTACTTC. It codes for CASSPIGVDEQYF.

This clonotype showed up many times. This rearrangement joins TRBV5-1 to TRBJ1-5, with 7 nucleotides matching TRBD1. The CDR3 is 16 amino acids. The J segment lost 6 bases and the V segment lost 4 bases, leaving 13 bases of the junction unmatched. Germline V lookup: CDR1 SGHRS, CDR2 YFSETQ. CDR3: CASSRPATGRSQPQHF. The CDR3 coding sequence is TGCGCCAGCAGCCGGCCGGCGACAGGGAGAAGTCAGCCCCAGCATTTT.

This clonotype occurred many times. CDR3 in DNA: TGTGCCAGCAGCCAAGATCTTAACGGGTCTTGGAGCAATCAGCCCCAGCATTTT. This gives the protein CASSQDLNGSWSNQPQHF. The V and J genes are TRBV14 and TRBJ1-5; D gene unclear. V was pared by 0 bases and J by 1 base, with 16 bases between. This CDR3 region has 18 residues. Germline loops: CDR1 SGHDN, CDR2 FVKESK.